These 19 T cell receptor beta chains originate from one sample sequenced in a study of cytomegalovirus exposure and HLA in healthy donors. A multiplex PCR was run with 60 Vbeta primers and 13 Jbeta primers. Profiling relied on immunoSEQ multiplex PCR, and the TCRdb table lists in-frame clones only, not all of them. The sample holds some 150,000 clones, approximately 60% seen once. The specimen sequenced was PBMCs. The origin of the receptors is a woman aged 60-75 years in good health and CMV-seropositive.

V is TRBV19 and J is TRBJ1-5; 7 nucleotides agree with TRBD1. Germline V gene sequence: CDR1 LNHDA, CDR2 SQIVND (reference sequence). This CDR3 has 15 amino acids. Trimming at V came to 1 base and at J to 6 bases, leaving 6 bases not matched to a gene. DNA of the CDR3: TGTGCCAGTAGTATAGCGGACAGGTCACTTCAGCCCCAGCATTTT. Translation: CASSIADRSLQPQHF.

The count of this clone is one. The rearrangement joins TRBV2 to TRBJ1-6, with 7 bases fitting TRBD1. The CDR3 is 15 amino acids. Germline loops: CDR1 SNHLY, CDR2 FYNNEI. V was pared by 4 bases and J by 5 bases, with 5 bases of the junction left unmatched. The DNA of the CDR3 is TGTGCCAGCAGTGGCTCCGGGACAGATAATTCACCCCTCCACTTT. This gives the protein CASSGSGTDNSPLHF.

CDR3 residues: CAWDLSGAYEQYF. DNA for the CDR3: TGTGCCTGGGACCTCTCGGGGGCCTACGAGCAGTACTTC. V is TRBV30 and J is TRBJ2-7, with D tentatively TRBD2 (6 bases). V gave up 5 bases and J gave up 2 bases, with 13 bases separating them. CDR1 and CDR2 (germline): GTSNPN, SVGIG (reference sequence). CDR3 length equals 13 residues.

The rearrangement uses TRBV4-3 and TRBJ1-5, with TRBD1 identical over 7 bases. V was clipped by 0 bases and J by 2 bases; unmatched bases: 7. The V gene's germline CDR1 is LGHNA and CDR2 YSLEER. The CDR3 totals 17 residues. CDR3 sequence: CASSQDLGGAGNQPQHF. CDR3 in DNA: TGCGCCAGCAGCCAAGATCTAGGGGGCGCGGGCAATCAGCCCCAGCATTTT.

CDR3 in amino acids: CASKGQGYEQYF. The CDR3 DNA is TGTGCCAGCAAAGGACAGGGTTACGAGCAGTACTTC. The chain has TRBV27 and TRBJ2-7; 8 bases agree with TRBD1. J lost 4 bases, V lost 7 bases, and 3 bases had no gene match. Per germline, CDR1 MNHEY and CDR2 SMNVEV (reference sequence). This CDR3 is 12 amino acids long.

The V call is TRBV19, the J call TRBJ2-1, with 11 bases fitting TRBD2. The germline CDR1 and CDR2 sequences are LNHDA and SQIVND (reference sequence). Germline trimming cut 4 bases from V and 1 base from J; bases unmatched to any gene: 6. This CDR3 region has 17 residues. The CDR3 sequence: CASSTTRTSGSYNEQFF. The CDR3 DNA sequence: TGTGCCAGTAGTACTACACGGACTAGCGGGTCCTACAATGAGCAGTTCTTC.

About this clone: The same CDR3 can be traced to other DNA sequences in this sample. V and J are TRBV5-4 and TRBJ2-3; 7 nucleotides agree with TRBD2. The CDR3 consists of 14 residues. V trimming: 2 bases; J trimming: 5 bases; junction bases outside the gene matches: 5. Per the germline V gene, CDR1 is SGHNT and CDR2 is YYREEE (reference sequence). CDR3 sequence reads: CASSFRLAQDTQYF. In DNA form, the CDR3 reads TGTGCCAGCAGCTTCCGACTAGCTCAAGATACGCAGTATTTT.

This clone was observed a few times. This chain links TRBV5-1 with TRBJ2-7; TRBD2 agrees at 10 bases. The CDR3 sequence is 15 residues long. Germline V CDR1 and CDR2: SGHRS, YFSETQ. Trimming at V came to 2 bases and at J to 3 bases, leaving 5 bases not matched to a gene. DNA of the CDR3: TGCGCCAGCAGCTTTAGACTAGCGGGCCTCTACGAGCAGTACTTC. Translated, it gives CASSFRLAGLYEQYF.

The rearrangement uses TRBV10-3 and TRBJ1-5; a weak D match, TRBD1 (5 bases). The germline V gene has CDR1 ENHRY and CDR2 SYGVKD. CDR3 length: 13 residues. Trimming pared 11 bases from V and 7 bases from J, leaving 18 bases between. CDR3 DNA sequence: TGTGCCTCCAGAGGGGAGGCGGGGCAGCCCCAGCATTTT. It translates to CASRGEAGQPQHF.

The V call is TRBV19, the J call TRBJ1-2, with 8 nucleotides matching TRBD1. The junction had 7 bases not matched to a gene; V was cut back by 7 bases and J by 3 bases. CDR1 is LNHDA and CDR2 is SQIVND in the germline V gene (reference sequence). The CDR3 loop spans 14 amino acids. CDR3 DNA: TGTGCCAGTAACCATCAGGGGGCGGACTATGGCTACACCTTC. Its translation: CASNHQGADYGYTF.

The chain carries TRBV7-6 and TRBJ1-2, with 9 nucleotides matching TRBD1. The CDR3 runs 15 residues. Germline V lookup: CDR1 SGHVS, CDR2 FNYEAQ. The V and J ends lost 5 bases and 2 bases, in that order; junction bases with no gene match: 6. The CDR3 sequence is CASSPGTGRNYGYTF. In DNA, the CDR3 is TGTGCCAGCAGCCCTGGGACAGGGAGGAACTATGGCTACACCTTC.

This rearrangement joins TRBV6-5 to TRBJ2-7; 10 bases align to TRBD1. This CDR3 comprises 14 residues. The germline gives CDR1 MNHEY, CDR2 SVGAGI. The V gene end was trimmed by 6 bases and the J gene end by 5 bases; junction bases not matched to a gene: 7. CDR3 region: CASRPDRGRNEQYF. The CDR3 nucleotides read TGTGCCAGCAGACCAGACAGGGGGCGGAACGAGCAGTACTTC.

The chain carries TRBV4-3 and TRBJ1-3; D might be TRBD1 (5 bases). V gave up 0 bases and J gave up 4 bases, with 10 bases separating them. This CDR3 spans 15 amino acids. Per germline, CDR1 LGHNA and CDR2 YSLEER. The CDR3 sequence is CASSQDKTDGNTIYF. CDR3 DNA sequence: TGCGCCAGCAGCCAAGATAAGACAGACGGAAACACCATATATTTT.

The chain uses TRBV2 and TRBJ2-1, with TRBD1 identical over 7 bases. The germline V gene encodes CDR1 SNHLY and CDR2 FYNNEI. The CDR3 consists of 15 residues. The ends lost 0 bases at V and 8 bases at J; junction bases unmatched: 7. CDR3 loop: CASSEAPRGTHEQFF. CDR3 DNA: TGTGCCAGCAGTGAAGCGCCCAGGGGGACCCATGAGCAGTTCTTC. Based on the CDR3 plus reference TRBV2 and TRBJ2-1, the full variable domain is EPEVTQTPSHQVTQMGQEVILRCVPISNHLYFYWYRQILGQKVEFLVSFYNNEISEKSEIFDDQFSVERPDGSNFTLKIRSTKLEDSAMYFCASSEAPRGTHEQFFGPGTRLTVL.

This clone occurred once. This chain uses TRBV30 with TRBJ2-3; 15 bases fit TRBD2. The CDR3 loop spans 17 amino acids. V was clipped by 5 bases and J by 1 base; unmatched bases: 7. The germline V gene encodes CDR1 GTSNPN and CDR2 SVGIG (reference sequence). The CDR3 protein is CAWSGLAGGRGTDTQYF. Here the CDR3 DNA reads TGTGCCTGGTCTGGACTAGCGGGAGGGCGCGGCACAGATACGCAGTATTTT.

The CDR3 nucleotides read TGCGCCAGCAGCCAAGATGTAGCGGACACCCTAGATACGCAGTATTTT. Protein: CASSQDVADTLDTQYF. The chain has TRBV4-3 and TRBJ2-3, with D maybe TRBD2 (6 bases). This CDR3 has 16 amino acids. Germline lookup yields CDR1 LGHNA and CDR2 YSLEER. Trimming removed 0 bases from V and 5 bases from J, with 15 bases in between.

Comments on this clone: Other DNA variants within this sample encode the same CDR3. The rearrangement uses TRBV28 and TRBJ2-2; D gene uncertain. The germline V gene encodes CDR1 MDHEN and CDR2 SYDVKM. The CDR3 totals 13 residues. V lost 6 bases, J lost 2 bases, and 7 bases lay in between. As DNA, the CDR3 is TGTGCCAGCAGCTCACTTAACACCGGGGAGCTGTTTTTT. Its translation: CASSSLNTGELFF.

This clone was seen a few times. The CDR3 DNA reads TGTGCCAGCAGCTTAGAAGTTAGGACAGAAGCTTTCTTT. Residues: CASSLEVRTEAFF. The chain combines TRBV11-3 with TRBJ1-1, with a weak D call TRBD1 (5 bases). V lost 0 bases and J lost 8, with 10 bases in between. The CDR3 length is 13 residues. The germline V gene encodes CDR1 SGHNT and CDR2 YENEEA.

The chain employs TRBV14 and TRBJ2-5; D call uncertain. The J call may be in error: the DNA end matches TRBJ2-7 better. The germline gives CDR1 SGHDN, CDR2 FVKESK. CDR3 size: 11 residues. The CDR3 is CASSYSLEQYF. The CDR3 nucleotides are TGTGCCAGCAGCTACAGCCTCGAGCAGTACTTC.